The entry below gives a single T cell receptor beta chain sequence along with its context. Its antigen is not known. This sample is drawn from a study of blood T cells in healthy people across ages. Together with a sample-barcoded 5' primer, a J-beta primer mix was included in a second PCR lasting roughly 6 to 12 cycles. A template-switch adaptor that had 12 random nucleotides put a tag on each cDNA molecule. Every sample returned 3 million or more CDR3-containing paired-end reads. Each CDR3 protein is one row after TCRdb ran MiXCR on the 5' RACE reads. The table shows some 1.4 million distinct CDR3 sequences, with 42% occurring only once. Study-level points and caveats: Total diversity from one million sequenced T cells was likely underestimated.

This CDR3 is 13 amino acids long. Germline assignment: CDR1 MDHEN and CDR2 SYDVKM. V shed 7 bases and J shed 6 bases, with 16 bases lying between them. No fewer than 7 million PBMCs went into each sample. The chain carries TRBV28 and TRBJ2-7, with unresolved D. The origin of this receptor is a woman under 30 in good health. Specimen: blood. The DNA of the CDR3 is TGTGCCAGCAATCCCAGACCTCCGCGCGAGCAGTACTTC. It yields the protein CASNPRPPREQYF.